Listed below are T cell receptor beta chains from one sample, sequenced in a study of T-cell memory formation after mild COVID-19. TCRdb itself ran the 5' RACE reads through MiXCR, one entry per CDR3 protein. The sample yields roughly 380,000 distinct CDR3 sequences, around 27% seen once. The sample was PBMCs or a T cell subset sorted from them (not recorded which). The receptor source for this set is an adult woman who had mild COVID-19 (a few samples of this study predate the infection). Cell type and time point are not known. Both conserved end residues are part of each CDR3. D genes are given only for firm matches. Size tells how often a clone was seen (once, few, many) or the class of an expanded clone, and some rows leave it out.

length	V	D	J	size	CDR3
15	TRBV15	TRBD1	TRBJ1-1	NA	CATSRDRGLETEAFF
17	TRBV7-3	TRBD2	TRBJ2-1	many	CASSLGSAGGYYNEQFF
13	TRBV7-7	NA	TRBJ2-7	NA	CASSPVGFDEQYF
14	TRBV11-1	TRBD1	TRBJ2-2	NA	CASRGQENTGELFF
15	TRBV27	NA	TRBJ1-1	NA	CASNVDRRRDTEAFF
15	TRBV12-3/TRBV12-4	TRBD2	TRBJ2-1	few	CASTKRGSSYNEQFF
12	TRBV6-2/TRBV6-3	NA	TRBJ2-7	many	CASSIDRYEQYF
15	TRBV6-5	NA	TRBJ2-5	few	CASSYSSAGRKTQYF
12	TRBV20-1	NA	TRBJ2-5	NA	CSARARRETQYF
13	TRBV29-1	NA	TRBJ1-2	few	CSVSPGTAYDYTF
15	TRBV7-9	NA	TRBJ2-1	few	CASSLPVSSYNEQFF
16	TRBV7-8	NA	TRBJ1-6	NA	CASSLIFQGTRSPLHF
14	TRBV25-1	NA	TRBJ1-1	few	CASSDQPGDTEAFF
14	TRBV25-1	NA	TRBJ2-5	NA	CASSVGGGGETQYF
14	TRBV7-6	TRBD2	TRBJ2-3	NA	CASSSARGIDTQYF
15	TRBV11-2	NA	TRBJ1-2	few	CASSSLRSANYGYTF
14	TRBV18	NA	TRBJ1-1	NA	CASSPPNKGTEAFF
18	TRBV27	TRBD1	TRBJ1-1	few	CASSFPSPGQGGSTEAFF
15	TRBV20-1	TRBD2	TRBJ2-1	few	CSALSGRGGRNEQFF
15	TRBV7-2	TRBD2	TRBJ2-7	NA	CASSSSGFSSYEQYF
12	TRBV6-2/TRBV6-3	NA	TRBJ1-1	few	CASSTPTGEAFF
12	TRBV2	NA	TRBJ2-5	few	CASSEAGETQYF
16	TRBV27	TRBD2	TRBJ2-3	NA	CASSLSSGGALDTQYF
14	TRBV29-1	TRBD1	TRBJ1-1	NA	CSVLATGVDTEAFF
14	TRBV9	NA	TRBJ2-7	NA	CASSPQAIAYEQYF
12	TRBV24-1	NA	TRBJ1-1	NA	CATDDGNTEAFF